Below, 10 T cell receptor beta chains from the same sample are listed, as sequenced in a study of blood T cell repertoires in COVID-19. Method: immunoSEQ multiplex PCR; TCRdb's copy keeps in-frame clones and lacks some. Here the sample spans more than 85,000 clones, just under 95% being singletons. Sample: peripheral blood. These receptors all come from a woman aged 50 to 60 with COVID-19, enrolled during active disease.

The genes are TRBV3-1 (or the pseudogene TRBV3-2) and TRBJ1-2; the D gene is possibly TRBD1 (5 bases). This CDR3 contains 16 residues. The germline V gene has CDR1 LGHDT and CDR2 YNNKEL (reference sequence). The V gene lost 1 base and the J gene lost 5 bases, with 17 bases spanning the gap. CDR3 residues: CASSQGGSTVGYGYTF. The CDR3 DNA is TGTGCCAGCAGCCAAGGGGGCTCGACGGTGGGGTATGGCTACACCTTC.

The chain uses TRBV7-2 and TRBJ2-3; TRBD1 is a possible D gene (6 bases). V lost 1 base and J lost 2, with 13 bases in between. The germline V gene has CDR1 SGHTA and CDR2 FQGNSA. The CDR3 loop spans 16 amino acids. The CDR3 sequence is CASSLGARGLTDTQYF. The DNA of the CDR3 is TGTGCCAGCAGCTTAGGCGCCAGGGGCCTCACAGATACGCAGTATTTT.

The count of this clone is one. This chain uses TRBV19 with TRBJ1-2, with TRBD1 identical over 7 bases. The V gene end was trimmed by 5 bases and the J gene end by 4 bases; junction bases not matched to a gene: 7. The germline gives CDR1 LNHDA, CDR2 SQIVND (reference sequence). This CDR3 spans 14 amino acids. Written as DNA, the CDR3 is TGTGCCAGTAGTCCAGGGACAGTTTTCTATGGCTACACCTTC. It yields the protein CASSPGTVFYGYTF.

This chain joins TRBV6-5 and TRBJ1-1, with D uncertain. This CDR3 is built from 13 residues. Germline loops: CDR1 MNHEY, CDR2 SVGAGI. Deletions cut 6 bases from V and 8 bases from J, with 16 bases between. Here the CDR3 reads CASRFGNRVEAFF. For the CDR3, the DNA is TGTGCCAGCAGATTCGGGAATAGGGTGGAAGCTTTCTTT.

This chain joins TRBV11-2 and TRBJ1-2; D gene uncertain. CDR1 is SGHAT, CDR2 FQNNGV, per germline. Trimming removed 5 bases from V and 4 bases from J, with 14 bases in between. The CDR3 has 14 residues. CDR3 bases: TGTGCCAGCAGCGGGGTGGGAGGGTCCTATGGCTACACCTTC. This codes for CASSGVGGSYGYTF.

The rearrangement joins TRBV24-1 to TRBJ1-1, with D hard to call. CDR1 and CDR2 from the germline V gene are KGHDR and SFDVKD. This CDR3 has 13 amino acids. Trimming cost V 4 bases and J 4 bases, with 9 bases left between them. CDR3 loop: CATSDSWSTEAFF. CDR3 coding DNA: TGTGCCACCAGTGACTCCTGGAGCACTGAAGCTTTCTTT.

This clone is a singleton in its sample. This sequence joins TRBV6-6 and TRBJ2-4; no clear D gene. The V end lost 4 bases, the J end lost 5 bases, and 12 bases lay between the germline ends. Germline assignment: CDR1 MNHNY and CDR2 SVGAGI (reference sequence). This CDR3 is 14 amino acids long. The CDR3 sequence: CASSSPNSENIQYF. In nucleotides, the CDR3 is TGTGCCAGCAGTTCACCGAATTCAGAAAACATTCAGTACTTC.

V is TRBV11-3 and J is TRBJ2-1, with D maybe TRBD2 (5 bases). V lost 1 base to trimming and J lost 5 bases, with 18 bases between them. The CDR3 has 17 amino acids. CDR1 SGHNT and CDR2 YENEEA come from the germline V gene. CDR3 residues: CASSLAGFWGANNEQFF. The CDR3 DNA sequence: TGTGCCAGCAGCTTAGCTGGGTTCTGGGGAGCCAACAATGAGCAGTTCTTC.

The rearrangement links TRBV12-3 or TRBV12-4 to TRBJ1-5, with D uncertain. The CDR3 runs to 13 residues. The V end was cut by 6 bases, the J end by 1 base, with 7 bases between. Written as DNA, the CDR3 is TGTGCCAGCAGCCCCGGGAGCAATCAGCCCCAGCATTTT. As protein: CASSPGSNQPQHF.

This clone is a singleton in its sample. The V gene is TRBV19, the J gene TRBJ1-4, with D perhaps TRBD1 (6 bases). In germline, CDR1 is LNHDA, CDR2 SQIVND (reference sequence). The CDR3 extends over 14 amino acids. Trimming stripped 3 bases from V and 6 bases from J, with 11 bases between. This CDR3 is CASSIMNRDEKLFF. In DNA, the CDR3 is TGTGCCAGTAGTATTATGAACAGGGATGAAAAACTGTTTTTT.